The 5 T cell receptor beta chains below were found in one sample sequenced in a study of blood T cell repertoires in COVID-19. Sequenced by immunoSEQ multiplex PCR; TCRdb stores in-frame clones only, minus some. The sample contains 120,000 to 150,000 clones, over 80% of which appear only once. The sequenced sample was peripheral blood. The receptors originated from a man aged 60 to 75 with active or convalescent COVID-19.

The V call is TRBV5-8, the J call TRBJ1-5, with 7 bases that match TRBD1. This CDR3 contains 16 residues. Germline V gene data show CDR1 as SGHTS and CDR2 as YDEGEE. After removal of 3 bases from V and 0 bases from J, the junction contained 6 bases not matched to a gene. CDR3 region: CASSSGTVPSNQPQHF. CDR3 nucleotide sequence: TGTGCCAGCAGCTCCGGGACAGTCCCTAGCAATCAGCCCCAGCATTTT.

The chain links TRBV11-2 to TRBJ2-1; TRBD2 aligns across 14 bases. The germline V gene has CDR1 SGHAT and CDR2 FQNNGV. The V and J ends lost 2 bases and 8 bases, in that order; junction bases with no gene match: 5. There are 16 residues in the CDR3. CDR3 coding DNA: TGTGCCAGCAGCTTAACCCGGACTAGCGGGAGGCATGAGCAGTTCTTC. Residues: CASSLTRTSGRHEQFF.

The CDR3 here is CASSLIAGVGETQYF. CDR3 sequence (DNA): TGTGCCAGCAGCTTGATAGCGGGAGTTGGGGAGACCCAGTACTTC. The chain links TRBV5-5 to TRBJ2-5, with 9 bases fitting TRBD2. The CDR3 contains 15 residues. V gave up 1 base and J gave up 5 bases; unmatched junction bases: 6. Germline V gives CDR1 SGHKS, CDR2 YYEKEE (reference sequence).

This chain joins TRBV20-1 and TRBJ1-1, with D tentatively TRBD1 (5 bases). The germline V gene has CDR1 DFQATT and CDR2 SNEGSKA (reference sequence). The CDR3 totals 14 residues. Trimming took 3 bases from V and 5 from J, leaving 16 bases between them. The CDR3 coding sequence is TGCAGTGCTAGTCAGGGTGCGCAGAGTACTGAAGCTTTCTTT. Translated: CSASQGAQSTEAFF.

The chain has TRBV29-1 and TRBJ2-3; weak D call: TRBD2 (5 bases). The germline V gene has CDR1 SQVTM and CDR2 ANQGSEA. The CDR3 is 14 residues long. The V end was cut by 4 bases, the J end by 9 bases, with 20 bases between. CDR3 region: CSVAMGLREDTQYF. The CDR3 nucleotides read TGCAGCGTTGCAATGGGCCTGAGGGAAGACACGCAGTATTTT.